The clone carrying this T cell receptor beta chain came up once. This sample is part of a study of blood T cell repertoires in COVID-19. On the study more broadly: The analysed material was cDNA or gDNA that came from T cells, B-cell-depleted T cells, or PBMCs.

Some clones are missing from TCRdb's copy, which holds only in-frame ones; the method was immunoSEQ multiplex PCR. Of 130,000 to 150,000 clones listed, around 72% are singletons. The CDR3 extends over 16 amino acids. The V gene's germline CDR1 is SGHDT and CDR2 YYEEEE. Trimming removed 2 bases from V and 4 bases from J; junction bases left unmatched: 5. V and J are TRBV5-6 and TRBJ2-2, with TRBD2 matching over 10 bases. The sequence was collected from a woman aged 60 to 75 with acute or convalescent COVID-19. The sequenced material came from peripheral blood. The CDR3, as DNA: TGTGCCAGCAGCTTCGTAGCGGGAGGTCGCACCGGGGAGCTGTTTTTT. It encodes CASSFVAGGRTGELFF.